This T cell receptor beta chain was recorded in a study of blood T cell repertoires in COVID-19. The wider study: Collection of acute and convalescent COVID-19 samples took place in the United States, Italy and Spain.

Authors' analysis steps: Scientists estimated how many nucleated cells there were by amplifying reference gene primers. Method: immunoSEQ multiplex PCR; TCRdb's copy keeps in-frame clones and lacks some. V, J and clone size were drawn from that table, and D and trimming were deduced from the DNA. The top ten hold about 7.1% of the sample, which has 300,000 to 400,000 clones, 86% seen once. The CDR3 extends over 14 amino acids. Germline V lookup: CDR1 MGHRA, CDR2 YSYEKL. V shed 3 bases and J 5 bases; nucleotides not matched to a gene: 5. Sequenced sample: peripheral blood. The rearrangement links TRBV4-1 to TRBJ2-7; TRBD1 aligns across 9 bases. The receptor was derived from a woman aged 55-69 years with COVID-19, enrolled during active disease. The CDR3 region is CASSHSQGADEQYF. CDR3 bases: TGCGCCAGCAGCCACTCACAGGGGGCGGACGAGCAGTACTTC.